The clone carrying this T cell receptor beta chain was observed a handful of times. What it recognizes is unknown. The authors made TCR cDNA by 5'RACE template switching, adding a universal primer site and UMIs. TCRdb reprocessed the 5' RACE reads via MiXCR and lists one record per CDR3 protein. The profile covers some 390,000 distinct CDR3 sequences, with about 19% appearing a single time and about a sixth taken by the ten largest. The record originates from a study of T cells after yellow fever vaccination. About the study: SMART-Seq v4 Ultra Low Input handled preparation of low-cell-number fractions.

Points from the study as a whole: A large majority of primary-vaccination clones showed up again after the booster (about 96% CD4, 88% CD8). Researchers noted that a small share of clonotypes showed up in both CD4 and CD8 compartments.

Per germline, CDR1 GTSNPN and CDR2 SVGIG (reference sequence). V was trimmed by 5 bases and J by 7 bases, leaving 12 bases between them. This CDR3 has 13 residues. This sequence joins TRBV30 and TRBJ1-6; D is unresolved. The clonotype was recovered from a young man who received the YFV17D yellow fever vaccine. Material: PBMCs, obtained before the yellow fever booster vaccination. In DNA form, the CDR3 reads TGTGCCTGGGGTTCTATAGGGAATTCACCCCTCCACTTT. It encodes CAWGSIGNSPLHF.